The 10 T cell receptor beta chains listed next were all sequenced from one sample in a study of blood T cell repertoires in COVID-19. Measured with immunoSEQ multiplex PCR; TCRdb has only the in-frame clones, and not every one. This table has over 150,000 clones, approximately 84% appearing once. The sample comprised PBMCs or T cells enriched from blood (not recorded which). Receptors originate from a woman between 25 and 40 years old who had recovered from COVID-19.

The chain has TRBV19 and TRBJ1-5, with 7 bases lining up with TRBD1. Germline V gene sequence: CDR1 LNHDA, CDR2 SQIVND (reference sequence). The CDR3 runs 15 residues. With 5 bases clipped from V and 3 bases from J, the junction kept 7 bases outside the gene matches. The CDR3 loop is CASSPQGGVNQPQHF. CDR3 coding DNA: TGTGCCAGTAGTCCGCAGGGGGGCGTCAATCAGCCCCAGCATTTT. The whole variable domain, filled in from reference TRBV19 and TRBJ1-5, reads DGGITQSPKYLFRKEGQNVTLSCEQNLNHDAMYWYRQDPGQGLRLIYYSQIVNDFQKGDIAEGYSVSREKKESFPLTVTSAQKNPTAFYLCASSPQGGVNQPQHFGDGTRLSIL.

CDR3 in amino acids: CASSYPPGGNTEAFF. CDR3 DNA sequence: TGTGCCAGCAGTTACCCTCCAGGGGGTAACACTGAAGCTTTCTTT. The J gene is TRBJ1-1, the V gene TRBV6-5; 7 nucleotides line up with TRBD1. This CDR3 region has 15 residues. Germline V gene lookup returns CDR1 MNHEY and CDR2 SVGAGI. V lost 2 bases, J lost 2 bases, and 5 bases stayed unmatched.

The CDR3 protein is CASHYTDTGELFF. CDR3 nucleotides: TGCGCCAGCCACTATACGGACACCGGGGAGCTGTTTTTT. The rearrangement links TRBV5-1 to TRBJ2-2, with D unresolved. V gave up 7 bases and J gave up 3 bases, with 10 bases separating them. The CDR3 runs to 13 residues. Germline V gives CDR1 SGHRS, CDR2 YFSETQ.

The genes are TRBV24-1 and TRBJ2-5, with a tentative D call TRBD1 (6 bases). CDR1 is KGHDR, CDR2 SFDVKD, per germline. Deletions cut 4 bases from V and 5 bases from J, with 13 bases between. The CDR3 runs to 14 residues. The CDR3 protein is CATSDSVGAETQYF. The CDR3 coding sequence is TGTGCCACCAGTGACTCAGTGGGGGCGGAGACCCAGTACTTC.

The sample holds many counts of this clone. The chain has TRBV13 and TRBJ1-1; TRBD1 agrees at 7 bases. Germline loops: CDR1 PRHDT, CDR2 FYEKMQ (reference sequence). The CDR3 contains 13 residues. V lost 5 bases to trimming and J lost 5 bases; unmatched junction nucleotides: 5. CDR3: CASSKTGLTEAFF. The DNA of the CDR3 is TGTGCCAGCAGCAAGACAGGGCTTACTGAAGCTTTCTTT.

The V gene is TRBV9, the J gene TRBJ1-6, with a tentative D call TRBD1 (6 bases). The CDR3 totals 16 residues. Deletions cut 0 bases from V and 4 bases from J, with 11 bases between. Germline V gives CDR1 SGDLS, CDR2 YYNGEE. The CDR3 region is CASSVAGRGYNSPLHF. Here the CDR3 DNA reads TGTGCCAGCAGCGTAGCTGGCAGGGGATATAATTCACCCCTCCACTTT.

The CDR3: CASSTSPGQAINQPQHF. CDR3 DNA sequence: TGTGCCAGCTCAACATCTCCGGGACAGGCGATTAATCAGCCCCAGCATTTT. The chain is built from TRBV18 and TRBJ1-5, with 8 bases fitting TRBD1. Germline CDR1 is KGHSH and CDR2 is LQKENI. Germline trimming cut 5 bases from V and 4 bases from J; bases unmatched to any gene: 13. The CDR3 extends over 17 amino acids.

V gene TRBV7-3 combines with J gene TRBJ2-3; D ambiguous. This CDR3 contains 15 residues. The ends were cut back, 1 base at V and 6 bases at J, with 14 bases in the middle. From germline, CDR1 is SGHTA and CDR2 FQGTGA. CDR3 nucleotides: TGTGCCAGCAGCTTAAGCCTCCTCCCGGAGGATACGCAGTATTTT. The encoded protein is CASSLSLLPEDTQYF.

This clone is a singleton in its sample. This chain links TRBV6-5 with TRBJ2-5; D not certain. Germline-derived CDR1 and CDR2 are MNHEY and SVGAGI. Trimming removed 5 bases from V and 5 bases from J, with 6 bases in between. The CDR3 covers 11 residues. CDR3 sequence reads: CASSTSETQYF. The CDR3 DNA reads TGTGCCAGCAGTACCAGTGAGACCCAGTACTTC.

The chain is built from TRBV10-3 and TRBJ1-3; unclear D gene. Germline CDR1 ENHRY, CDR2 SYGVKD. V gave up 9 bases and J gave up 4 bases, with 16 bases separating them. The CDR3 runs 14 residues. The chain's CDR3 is CAIHGAKRGNTIYF. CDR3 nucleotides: TGTGCCATTCACGGTGCTAAGCGGGGAAACACCATATATTTT.